These 20 T cell receptor beta chains were sequenced from one sample in a study of blood T cell repertoires in COVID-19 (dated by TCRdb to about 2020). The library was prepared using the immunoSEQ multiplex PCR assay. TCRdb mirrors the immuneACCESS table, restricted to in-frame sequences. Some clones are absent from its copies; in checked studies, under half trace to an unresolved V gene, and the reason for the others is unknown. This sample gives 150,000 to 200,000 clones in total; 79% of them show up just once. Approximately 15% of the sample belongs to the ten largest clones. The sequencing input was peripheral blood. Receptor source: a man aged 55 to 70 with active or convalescent COVID-19.

The chain couples TRBV10-3 to TRBJ2-7, with unresolved D. The germline V and J ends were trimmed by 3 bases and 7 bases, with 13 bases remaining between them. Germline V CDR1 and CDR2: ENHRY, SYGVKD. CDR3 length: 13 residues. The CDR3 DNA sequence: TGTGCCATCAGTGATCCCAATCCAGGAGAGCAGTACTTC. Residues: CAISDPNPGEQYF.

V usage is TRBV7-2 and J usage is TRBJ2-5; possible D gene TRBD2, 6 bases. V lost 6 bases and J lost 7, with 21 bases in between. Germline CDR1 reads SGHTA; CDR2 reads FQGNSA. The CDR3 totals 15 residues. The CDR3 nucleotides are TGTGCCAGCAGTCCCGTCTCGGGAGCAGACGGGACCCAGTACTTC. Residues: CASSPVSGADGTQYF.

V usage is TRBV7-2 and J usage is TRBJ2-4, with D unresolved. V was shortened by 4 bases and J by 1 base, with 8 bases between the two germline ends. Per germline, CDR1 SGHTA and CDR2 FQGNSA. The CDR3 is made up of 14 amino acids. The CDR3 coding sequence is TGTGCCAGCAGCTCGAGGTGGGCCAAAAACATTCAGTACTTC. Translation gives CASSSRWAKNIQYF.

V gene TRBV7-9 combines with J gene TRBJ1-5; TRBD1 is a possible D gene (6 bases). Trimming took off 5 bases at V and 2 bases at J, with 13 bases between the two ends. The length of the CDR3 is 15 residues. CDR1 and CDR2 from the germline V gene are SEHNR and FQNEAQ (reference sequence). This CDR3 is CASSRGQSRNQPQHF. The CDR3, as DNA: TGTGCCAGCAGCCGCGGACAGAGCCGCAATCAGCCCCAGCATTTT.

This clone has more than one count but fewer than ten. The CDR3 sequence: CASTGGPGDTQYF. Here the CDR3 DNA reads TGTGCCAGCACGGGAGGGCCGGGGGATACGCAGTATTTT. V gene TRBV2 combines with J gene TRBJ2-3; 8 bases match TRBD2. Per germline, CDR1 SNHLY and CDR2 FYNNEI. The V segment lost 7 bases and the J segment 6 bases; nucleotides outside the gene matches: 6. The CDR3 sequence is 13 residues long.

This sequence joins TRBV5-1 and TRBJ1-4; TRBD1 is a possible D gene (6 bases). The CDR3 extends over 15 amino acids. In germline, CDR1 is SGHRS, CDR2 YFSETQ. With 7 bases removed from V and 7 bases from J, the gap between germline ends came to 20 bases. The CDR3 reads CASGPAGDTTEKLFF. The CDR3 region has the DNA TGCGCCAGCGGGCCCGCCGGGGACACCACTGAAAAACTGTTTTTT.

The rearrangement joins TRBV6-5 to TRBJ1-2; no definite D call. Deletions cut 0 bases from V and 4 bases from J, with 9 bases between. This CDR3 is built from 14 residues. The germline V gene encodes CDR1 MNHEY and CDR2 SVGAGI. This CDR3 reads CASSYSRYLYGYTF. Written as DNA, the CDR3 is TGTGCCAGCAGTTACTCGAGGTATCTCTATGGCTACACCTTC.

J is TRBJ2-7 and V is TRBV7-8, with D tentatively TRBD2 (6 bases). The CDR3 length is 15 residues. The germline V and J ends were trimmed by 0 bases and 1 base, with 10 bases remaining between them. Germline-derived CDR1 and CDR2 are SGHVS and FQNEAQ. CDR3 region: CASSLAGGRSYEQYF. The CDR3 nucleotides are TGTGCCAGCAGCTTAGCGGGGGGAAGGTCCTACGAGCAGTACTTC.

This clone was seen only once. The chain carries TRBV28 and TRBJ1-3; maybe TRBD1 (5 bases). V was shortened by 6 bases and J by 4 bases, with 16 bases between the two germline ends. The germline V gene has CDR1 MDHEN and CDR2 SYDVKM. The CDR3 contains 15 residues. CDR3 loop: CASRKGDLRGNTIYF. In DNA form, the CDR3 reads TGTGCCAGCAGGAAAGGGGATCTTCGAGGAAACACCATATATTTT.

The chain carries TRBV5-1 and TRBJ2-7, with D maybe TRBD1 (6 bases). This CDR3 is 14 amino acids long. Germline V gene lookup returns CDR1 SGHRS and CDR2 YFSETQ. The ends were cut back, 1 base at V and 5 bases at J, with 13 bases in the middle. The CDR3 loop is CASSLLQGPNEQYF. The CDR3 coding sequence is TGCGCCAGCAGCTTGTTACAGGGCCCCAACGAGCAGTACTTC.

CDR3 coding DNA: TGTGCCAGCAGCCAAGGAAGCGGGGGGCAAGAGACCCAGTACTTC. This encodes CASSQGSGGQETQYF. The rearrangement joins TRBV3-1 (or the pseudogene TRBV3-2) to TRBJ2-5; 9 nucleotides match TRBD2. Germline-derived CDR1 and CDR2 are LGHDT and YNNKEL (reference sequence). J was trimmed by 2 bases and V by 1 base; bases with no gene match: 2. The CDR3 totals 15 residues.

The chain carries TRBV3-1 (or the pseudogene TRBV3-2) and TRBJ2-1, with unresolved D. Trimming took 5 bases from V and 6 from J, leaving 17 bases between them. Germline-derived CDR1 and CDR2 are LGHDT and YNNKEL (reference sequence). This CDR3 comprises 15 residues. For the CDR3, the DNA is TGTGCCAGCAGCACACAACCTACTACGGGCAATGAGCAGTTCTTC. The encoded protein is CASSTQPTTGNEQFF.

The rearrangement links TRBV10-3 to TRBJ2-1; TRBD2 might be the D (6 bases). Trimming pared 0 bases from V and 7 bases from J, leaving 16 bases between. This CDR3 has 16 amino acids. Germline V lookup: CDR1 ENHRY, CDR2 SYGVKD. The CDR3 sequence is CAISESSGSRGNEQFF. In nucleotides, the CDR3 is TGTGCCATCAGTGAGTCTTCCGGGAGCCGGGGGAATGAGCAGTTCTTC.

Concerning this clone: Other DNA sequences from this sample encode an identical CDR3 as well. The chain uses TRBV6-5 and TRBJ2-5; TRBD2 aligns across 7 bases. The germline V gene has CDR1 MNHEY and CDR2 SVGAGI. Germline trimming cut 0 bases from V and 2 bases from J; bases unmatched to any gene: 0. The CDR3 covers 14 residues. CDR3 in DNA: TGTGCCAGCAGTTACTCGGGGGGGCAAGAGACCCAGTACTTC. Translation gives CASSYSGGQETQYF.

The chain combines TRBV10-3 with TRBJ2-3; 7 positions match TRBD2. Germline V lookup: CDR1 ENHRY, CDR2 SYGVKD. V dropped 2 bases and J dropped 1; count of bases not matched to a gene: 3. This CDR3 is built from 15 residues. CDR3 DNA: TGTGCCATCAGTGAGAGCGGGATAGGCACAGATACGCAGTATTTT. Amino acids: CAISESGIGTDTQYF.

The V gene is TRBV14, the J gene TRBJ2-3; D perhaps matches TRBD2 (5 bases). Germline CDR1 reads SGHDN; CDR2 reads FVKESK. V was cut by 5 bases and J by 0 bases, with 12 bases left in between. CDR3 length: 15 amino acids. The CDR3 sequence: CASSSQTISTDTQYF. CDR3 bases: TGTGCCAGCAGCTCTCAGACTATAAGCACAGATACGCAGTATTTT. Using reference TRBV14 and TRBJ2-3 for the parts outside the CDR3, the full variable domain is EAGVTQFPSHSVIEKGQTVTLRCDPISGHDNLYWYRRVMGKEIKFLLHFVKESKQDESGMPNNRFLAERTGGTYSTLKVQPAELEDSGVYFCASSSQTISTDTQYFGPGTRLTVL.

The CDR3 DNA reads as TGTGCCAGCAGCGTAGAGGCTAGCGGGAGTGTATATGCGGATACGCAGTATTTT. It yields the protein CASSVEASGSVYADTQYF. The chain combines TRBV7-2 with TRBJ2-3, with 10 positions matching TRBD2. V was clipped by 5 bases and J by 6 bases; unmatched bases: 17. Looked up from germline, CDR1 is SGHTA and CDR2 is FQGNSA. This CDR3 has 18 amino acids.

The rearrangement joins TRBV12-3 or TRBV12-4 to TRBJ2-7; TRBD2 aligns across 7 bases. The CDR3 runs to 13 residues. With 4 bases clipped from V and 4 bases from J, the junction kept 4 bases outside the gene matches. The CDR3 DNA follows: TGTGCCAGCAGTTACTGGGAGGGATACGAGCAGTACTTC. Residues: CASSYWEGYEQYF.

The chain carries TRBV14 and TRBJ1-2; TRBD1 is a possible D gene (6 bases). This CDR3 spans 19 amino acids. V was clipped by 0 bases and J by 8 bases, with 28 bases between them. CDR1 is SGHDN, CDR2 FVKESK, per germline. The CDR3 reads CASSQDVSPGQKTSGGYTF. The CDR3 nucleotides read TGTGCCAGCAGCCAAGATGTATCTCCGGGACAAAAAACTTCAGGCGGCTACACCTTC.

This clone was seen more than once but under ten times. The chain couples TRBV18 to TRBJ1-6; 7 bases match TRBD1. The CDR3 has 13 residues. Looked up from germline, CDR1 is KGHSH and CDR2 is LQKENI. V shed 4 bases, J shed 8 bases, and the junction held 2 bases outside the gene matches. CDR3 bases: TGTGCCAGCTCACAGGGGGCGCATTCACCCCTCCACTTT. It translates to CASSQGAHSPLHF. The variable domain in full, completed from reference TRBV18 and TRBJ1-6, reads NAGVMQNPRHLVRRRGQEARLRCSPMKGHSHVYWYRQLPEEGLKFMVYLQKENIIDESGMPKERFSAEFPKEGPSILRIQQVVRGDSAAYFCASSQGAHSPLHFGNGTRLTVT.